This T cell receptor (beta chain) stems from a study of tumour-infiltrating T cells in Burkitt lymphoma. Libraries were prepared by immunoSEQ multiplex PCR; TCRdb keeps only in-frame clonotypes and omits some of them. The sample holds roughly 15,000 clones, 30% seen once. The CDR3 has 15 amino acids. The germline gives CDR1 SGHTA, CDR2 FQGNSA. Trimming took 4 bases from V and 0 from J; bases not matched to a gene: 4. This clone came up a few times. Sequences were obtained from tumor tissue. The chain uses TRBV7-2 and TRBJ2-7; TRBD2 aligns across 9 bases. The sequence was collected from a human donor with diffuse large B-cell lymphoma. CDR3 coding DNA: TGTGCCAGCAGCTACGGACTAGCGAGCTCCTACGAGCAGTACTTC. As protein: CASSYGLASSYEQYF.